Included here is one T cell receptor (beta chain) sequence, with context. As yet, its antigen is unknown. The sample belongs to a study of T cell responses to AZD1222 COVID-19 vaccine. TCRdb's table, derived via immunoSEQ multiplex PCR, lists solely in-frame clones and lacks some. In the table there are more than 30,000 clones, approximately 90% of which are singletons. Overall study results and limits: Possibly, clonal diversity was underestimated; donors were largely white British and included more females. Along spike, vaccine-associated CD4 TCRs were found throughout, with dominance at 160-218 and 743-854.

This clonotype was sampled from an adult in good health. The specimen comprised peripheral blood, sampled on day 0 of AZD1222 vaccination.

The CDR3: CASSQSGQGSYYGYTF. CDR3 DNA: TGTGCCAGCAGCCAGTCCGGACAGGGATCTTACTATGGCTACACCTTC. The J gene is TRBJ1-2, the V gene TRBV4-2; 8 nucleotides line up with TRBD1. The length of the CDR3 is 16 residues. Germline CDR1 reads LGHNA; CDR2 reads YNFKEQ. The J segment lost 3 bases and the V segment lost 3 bases, leaving 9 bases of the junction unmatched.